Each of the 16 T cell receptor beta chains below was sequenced from the same sample in a study of technical replicates of blood from several donors. The method was immunoSEQ multiplex PCR; TCRdb's version includes in-frame clones alone and lacks a portion of them. Of 85,000 to 100,000 clones in the sample, around 95% were seen once. Sequences were obtained from T cells isolated from PBMCs. The receptors were sampled from a human donor in good health.

A single count supports this clone. This rearrangement joins TRBV7-2 to TRBJ2-1; the match to TRBD2 covers 10 bases. CDR3 size: 17 residues. Looked up from germline, CDR1 is SGHTA and CDR2 is FQGNSA. Trimming removed 5 bases from V and 6 bases from J; junction bases left unmatched: 13. The CDR3 sequence: CASSHPEREGLGNEQFF. The CDR3 DNA is TGTGCCAGCAGCCATCCAGAGCGGGAGGGCCTGGGCAATGAGCAGTTCTTC.

CDR3 bases: TGTGCCAGCAGCTCTGCCCCTGGACAGGGCTACGAGCAGTACTTC. It is translated as CASSSAPGQGYEQYF. The V gene is TRBV5-6, the J gene TRBJ2-7; TRBD1 matches 8 bases. J was trimmed by 3 bases and V by 3 bases; bases with no gene match: 8. The CDR3 has 15 residues. Germline V gives CDR1 SGHDT, CDR2 YYEEEE.

The chain joins TRBV6-5 to TRBJ1-2; 8 nucleotides agree with TRBD1. The V gene's germline CDR1 is MNHEY and CDR2 SVGAGI. Unmatched junction bases numbered 10, after V lost 0 bases and J lost 7 bases. The CDR3 is 16 amino acids. As DNA, the CDR3 is TGTGCCAGCAGTTACTCTGTCCGACCAGGGGGCTCTGGCTACACCTTC. It yields the protein CASSYSVRPGGSGYTF.

Here the CDR3 reads CASSYSRGGSQPQHF. The CDR3 DNA reads TGTGCCAGCAGCTACTCGCGGGGAGGGTCTCAGCCCCAGCATTTT. The rearrangement uses TRBV7-2 and TRBJ1-5; D remains ambiguous. Trimming stripped 4 bases from V and 6 bases from J, with 16 bases between. The germline V gene has CDR1 SGHTA and CDR2 FQGNSA. The CDR3 spans 15 residues. Full variable domain (remainder filled in from reference TRBV7-2 and TRBJ1-5): GAGVSQSPSNKVTEKGKDVELRCDPISGHTALYWYRQSLGQGLEFLIYFQGNSAPDKSGLPSDRFSAERTGGSVSTLTIQRTQQEDSAVYLCASSYSRGGSQPQHFGDGTRLSIL.

CDR3 sequence (DNA): TGTGCCAGCAGTCGGGCTAACTATGGCTACACCTTC. It specifies CASSRANYGYTF. This sequence joins TRBV6-5 and TRBJ1-2; D gene unclear. V was cut by 5 bases and J by 0 bases, with 4 bases left in between. The CDR3 consists of 12 residues. From germline, CDR1 is MNHEY and CDR2 SVGAGI.

The chain recombines TRBV5-1 with TRBJ1-6, with TRBD1 identical over 9 bases. This CDR3 is 18 amino acids long. The V gene end was trimmed by 4 bases and the J gene end by 5 bases; junction bases not matched to a gene: 13. CDR1 is SGHRS, CDR2 YFSETQ, per germline. The CDR3 here is CASSQKTTGTGNNSPLHF. CDR3 DNA: TGCGCCAGCAGCCAAAAGACAACCGGGACAGGGAATAATTCACCCCTCCACTTT.

This rearrangement joins TRBV4-1 to TRBJ2-1; TRBD2 matches at 8 bases. Trimming removed 1 base from V and 13 bases from J; junction bases left unmatched: 18. CDR1 and CDR2 (germline): MGHRA, YSYEKL. This CDR3 comprises 17 residues. The CDR3 loop is CASSQGNFRGSGATQFF. CDR3 coding DNA: TGCGCCAGCAGCCAAGGGAACTTTAGAGGTAGCGGGGCTACTCAGTTCTTC.

This chain connects TRBV18 to TRBJ1-5, with D hard to call. The CDR3 spans 14 residues. CDR1 is KGHSH and CDR2 is LQKENI in the germline V gene. Trimming took off 2 bases at V and 3 bases at J, with 8 bases between the two ends. The DNA for the CDR3 is TGTGCCAGCTCACCAGAGGCAGCCAATCAGCCCCAGCATTTT. Its protein is CASSPEAANQPQHF.

The J gene is TRBJ2-7, the V gene TRBV7-2; 8 nucleotides line up with TRBD1. Germline V lookup: CDR1 SGHTA, CDR2 FQGNSA. This CDR3 is built from 14 residues. V dropped 6 bases and J dropped 0; count of bases not matched to a gene: 4. CDR3 in DNA: TGTGCCAGCAGAAAGACAGGGGCCTCCTACGAGCAGTACTTC. Its protein product is CASRKTGASYEQYF.

The V call is TRBV5-4, the J call TRBJ2-2, with TRBD2 matching 12 bases. The length of the CDR3 is 16 residues. J gave up 3 bases and V 0 bases, and 0 bases lay outside the gene matches. Germline CDR1 and CDR2: SGHNT and YYREEE (reference sequence). The CDR3 spells CASSLGLAGDTGELFF. The CDR3 DNA follows: TGTGCCAGCAGCTTGGGACTAGCGGGGGACACCGGGGAGCTGTTTTTT.

The chain is built from TRBV6-5 and TRBJ1-4; no clear D. Germline V gene data show CDR1 as MNHEY and CDR2 as SVGAGI. Trimming took 6 bases from V and 3 from J, leaving 11 bases between them. The CDR3 has 14 amino acids. CDR3 in DNA: TGTGCCAGCAGCAGATTGAGGTCTAATGAAAAACTGTTTTTT. Translating gives CASSRLRSNEKLFF.

V and J are TRBV19 and TRBJ2-5; TRBD2 agrees at 8 bases. Per the germline V gene, CDR1 is LNHDA and CDR2 is SQIVND (reference sequence). With V trimmed by 6 bases and J by 5 bases, 8 bases remained unmatched. The CDR3 length is 14 residues. The CDR3: CASSWGGLVETQYF. DNA of the CDR3: TGTGCCAGTAGCTGGGGGGGACTAGTGGAGACCCAGTACTTC.

V usage is TRBV4-2 and J usage is TRBJ2-1, with a tentative D call TRBD2 (6 bases). Trimming took 5 bases from V and 7 from J, leaving 9 bases between them. Germline CDR1 is LGHNA and CDR2 is YNFKEQ. This CDR3 spans 12 amino acids. The chain's CDR3 is CASSTRENEQFF. The CDR3, as DNA: TGTGCCAGCAGCACCCGGGAGAATGAGCAGTTCTTC.

V is TRBV7-2 and J is TRBJ1-1, with 7 bases aligning to TRBD1. V was clipped by 5 bases and J by 1 base; unmatched bases: 4. In germline, CDR1 is SGHTA, CDR2 FQGNSA. The CDR3 totals 14 residues. This CDR3 reads CASSPGTANTEAFF. The DNA of the CDR3 is TGTGCCAGCAGCCCCGGGACAGCGAACACTGAAGCTTTCTTT. The whole variable domain, filled in from reference TRBV7-2 and TRBJ1-1, reads GAGVSQSPSNKVTEKGKDVELRCDPISGHTALYWYRQSLGQGLEFLIYFQGNSAPDKSGLPSDRFSAERTGGSVSTLTIQRTQQEDSAVYLCASSPGTANTEAFFGQGTRLTVV.

The CDR3 DNA reads as TGTGCCAGCAGCTTAATCGTAGCGGCCCTCTACGAGCAGTACTTC. Protein product: CASSLIVAALYEQYF. The J gene is TRBJ2-7, the V gene TRBV7-9, with a possible D match to TRBD2 (6 bases). Germline CDR1 is SEHNR and CDR2 is FQNEAQ (reference sequence). The CDR3 loop spans 15 amino acids. Trimming pared 2 bases from V and 3 bases from J, leaving 14 bases between. The variable domain in full, completed from reference TRBV7-9 and TRBJ2-7, reads DTGVSQNPRHKITKRGQNVTFRCDPISEHNRLYWYRQTLGQGPEFLTYFQNEAQLEKSRLLSDRFSAERPKGSFSTLEIQRTEQGDSAMYLCASSLIVAALYEQYFGPGTRLTVT.

The count of this clone is one. The chain employs TRBV4-2 and TRBJ2-2; 10 bases are a match to TRBD2. The V segment lost 2 bases and the J segment 5 bases; nucleotides outside the gene matches: 8. Germline values: CDR1 LGHNA, CDR2 YNFKEQ. The CDR3 length is 17 residues. The CDR3 bases are TGTGCCAGCAGCCAAAGTGCTAGCGGGAGCGGGACCGGGGAGCTGTTTTTT. Protein: CASSQSASGSGTGELFF.